Following are 26 T cell receptor beta chains from one sample sequenced in a study of blood T cell repertoires in COVID-19 (TCRdb year 2020). Receptors were amplified or captured by the immunoSEQ multiplex PCR assay. As stored in TCRdb, this immuneACCESS dataset retains in-frame rearrangements with V and J assigned. A fraction of the clones does not appear; measured against another copy, unresolved V genes explain less than half of the discrepancy, and the remainder lacks a known reason. The sample table shows about 250,000 clones, and about 85% are seen once. The ten largest clones add up to 0.87% of the sample. The sample consisted of peripheral blood. The receptors here all came from a human donor with COVID-19, enrolled during active disease. The donor label of this sample is uncertain.

The CDR3: CASSQLSGAYEQYF. Written as DNA, the CDR3 is TGTGCCAGCAGCCAACTTAGCGGGGCCTACGAGCAGTACTTC. The chain links TRBV3-1 (or the pseudogene TRBV3-2) to TRBJ2-7; 8 bases agree with TRBD2. CDR3 size: 14 residues. The germline CDR1 and CDR2 sequences are LGHDT and YNNKEL (reference sequence). V lost 2 bases to trimming and J lost 2 bases; unmatched junction nucleotides: 2.

The rearrangement joins TRBV19 to TRBJ2-1; 8 nucleotides agree with TRBD1. This CDR3 contains 15 residues. The germline gives CDR1 LNHDA, CDR2 SQIVND (reference sequence). The V gene end was trimmed by 6 bases and the J gene end by 5 bases; junction bases not matched to a gene: 9. Here the CDR3 reads CASRTGDTGNNEQFF. CDR3 nucleotides: TGTGCCAGTAGGACAGGGGATACGGGCAACAATGAGCAGTTCTTC.

There are a few counts of this clone. This sequence joins TRBV9 and TRBJ1-6, with 8 bases matching TRBD1. The germline CDR1 and CDR2 sequences are SGDLS and YYNGEE. This CDR3 has 17 amino acids. Germline trimming cut 4 bases from V and 0 bases from J; bases unmatched to any gene: 6. The CDR3 sequence is CASSPSGGSSYNSPLHF. CDR3 in DNA: TGTGCCAGCAGCCCCTCAGGGGGCAGCTCCTATAATTCACCCCTCCACTTT. The variable domain in full, with the rest retrieved from reference TRBV9 and TRBJ1-6, is DSGVTQTPKHLITATGQRVTLRCSPRSGDLSVYWYQQSLDQGLQFLIQYYNGEERAKGNILERFSAQQFPDLHSELNLSSLELGDSALYFCASSPSGGSSYNSPLHFGNGTRLTVT.

V is TRBV28 and J is TRBJ1-6; 7 positions agree with TRBD1. This CDR3 is 15 amino acids long. J lost 7 bases, V lost 6 bases, and 9 bases had no gene match. CDR1 and CDR2 from the germline V gene are MDHEN and SYDVKM. As DNA, the CDR3 is TGTGCCAGCAGCCTCTCGGGACAGACCAATTCACCCCTCCACTTT. Encoded protein: CASSLSGQTNSPLHF.

The rearrangement uses TRBV6-5 and TRBJ2-2; TRBD2 might be the D (5 bases). The CDR3 contains 14 residues. The germline V and J ends were trimmed by 6 bases and 6 bases, with 14 bases remaining between them. Germline-derived CDR1 and CDR2 are MNHEY and SVGAGI. DNA for the CDR3: TGTGCCAGCAGGCTAGCCGCCGCGTCCGGGGAGCTGTTTTTT. Its protein is CASRLAAASGELFF.

The chain's CDR3 is CASLSGVADTQYF. The CDR3 DNA reads TGTGCCAGCCTCAGCGGGGTGGCGGATACGCAGTATTTT. The V call is TRBV28, the J call TRBJ2-3; the match to TRBD2 covers 7 bases. Germline V gene lookup returns CDR1 MDHEN and CDR2 SYDVKM. CDR3 length: 13 residues. The trim removed 8 bases at V and 6 bases at J, leaving 8 bases unmatched. The whole variable domain, remainder taken from reference TRBV28 and TRBJ2-3, is DVKVTQSSRYLVKRTGEKVFLECVQDMDHENMFWYRQDPGLGLRLIYFSYDVKMKEKGDIPEGYSVSREKKERFSLILESASTNQTSMYLCASLSGVADTQYFGPGTRLTVL.

V and J are TRBV28 and TRBJ1-5; 7 positions match TRBD1. The CDR3 is 15 residues long. The V gene's germline CDR1 is MDHEN and CDR2 SYDVKM. The V and J ends lost 4 bases and 4 bases, in that order; junction bases with no gene match: 7. The CDR3 protein is CASSSPSGGNQPQHF. The CDR3 DNA sequence: TGTGCCAGCAGTTCGCCCTCAGGGGGTAATCAGCCCCAGCATTTT.

The chain is built from TRBV9 and TRBJ2-3, with a possible D match to TRBD1 (5 bases). CDR1 SGDLS and CDR2 YYNGEE come from the germline V gene. The CDR3 runs 15 residues. Trimming pared 0 bases from V and 2 bases from J, leaving 10 bases between. This chain's CDR3 is CASSVEGRFTDTQYF. The CDR3 nucleotides read TGTGCCAGCAGCGTAGAGGGGCGGTTCACAGATACGCAGTATTTT.

The chain combines TRBV9 with TRBJ1-1; D uncertain. Trimming pared 1 base from V and 4 bases from J, leaving 11 bases between. CDR1 is SGDLS and CDR2 is YYNGEE in the germline V gene. This CDR3 spans 14 amino acids. DNA of the CDR3: TGTGCCAGCAGCGTACTCGGGGTAGGCACTGAAGCTTTCTTT. Protein sequence: CASSVLGVGTEAFF. The variable domain in full, completed from reference TRBV9 and TRBJ1-1, reads DSGVTQTPKHLITATGQRVTLRCSPRSGDLSVYWYQQSLDQGLQFLIQYYNGEERAKGNILERFSAQQFPDLHSELNLSSLELGDSALYFCASSVLGVGTEAFFGQGTRLTVV.

For this clone: Mismatch with germline at one junction end may stem from a read error. The chain uses TRBV6-5 and TRBJ2-2; the D gene is possibly TRBD1 (5 bases). The CDR3 is 14 amino acids. CDR1 is MNHEY and CDR2 is SVGAGI in the germline V gene. The CDR3 sequence is CASTRVVNSGELFF. The CDR3 DNA reads TGTGCCAGCACCAGGGTCGTTAACAGCGGGGAGCTGTTTTTT.

In this sample, this clone turned up once. The rearrangement uses TRBV28 and TRBJ1-2; 7 positions agree with TRBD1. The V gene's germline CDR1 is MDHEN and CDR2 SYDVKM. The V segment lost 8 bases and the J segment 3 bases; nucleotides outside the gene matches: 12. This CDR3 has 15 residues. The CDR3 DNA follows: TGTGCCAGCGAATCGAAGGCAGGGGGTGACTATGGCTACACCTTC. Residues: CASESKAGGDYGYTF.

CDR3 DNA sequence: TGTGCCAGTAGTAATAGAGTTAGCGAGACCCAGTACTTC. This sequence encodes CASSNRVSETQYF. The V gene is TRBV19, the J gene TRBJ2-5; D remains ambiguous. CDR3 length equals 13 residues. The germline V gene encodes CDR1 LNHDA and CDR2 SQIVND (reference sequence). V lost 4 bases to trimming and J lost 5 bases, with 11 bases between them.

This rearrangement joins TRBV6-1 to TRBJ1-1, with 11 bases matching TRBD1. The CDR3 contains 14 residues. V shed 5 bases, J shed 3 bases, and the junction held 2 bases outside the gene matches. Per the germline V gene, CDR1 is MNHNS and CDR2 is SASEGT. CDR3 DNA: TGTGCCAGCAGTTGGGACAGGGGGTACACTGAAGCTTTCTTT. Its translation is CASSWDRGYTEAFF.

This chain joins TRBV5-1 and TRBJ2-3; 12 bases are shared with TRBD2. Germline CDR1 is SGHRS and CDR2 is YFSETQ. The CDR3 is 17 amino acids. J lost 1 base, V lost 2 bases, and 5 bases had no gene match. In DNA, the CDR3 is TGCGCCAGCAGCTTTTCTGCTAGCGGGGGGGGCACAGATACGCAGTATTTT. As protein: CASSFSASGGGTDTQYF.

V is TRBV29-1 and J is TRBJ1-2; 8 nucleotides match TRBD1. The CDR3 has 13 amino acids. CDR1 SQVTM and CDR2 ANQGSEA come from the germline V gene. With 7 bases clipped from V and 4 bases from J, the junction kept 8 bases outside the gene matches. The chain's CDR3 is CSAQTGAGYGYTF. CDR3 sequence (DNA): TGCAGCGCCCAGACAGGGGCGGGCTATGGCTACACCTTC.

V is TRBV27 and J is TRBJ2-1, with a weak D call TRBD1 (5 bases). From germline, CDR1 is MNHEY and CDR2 SMNVEV (reference sequence). The ends were cut back, 4 bases at V and 4 bases at J, with 8 bases in the middle. CDR3 length: 13 amino acids. The CDR3 region has the DNA TGTGCCAGCAGTTCGACAGTATACAATGAGCAGTTCTTC. This encodes CASSSTVYNEQFF.

Here the CDR3 DNA reads TGCAGTGCTAGTGGAGCGGGAGGGCTCACCGGGGAGCTGTTTTTT. Amino acid sequence: CSASGAGGLTGELFF. This chain joins TRBV20-1 and TRBJ2-2, with 10 bases fitting TRBD2. J was trimmed by 4 bases and V by 3 bases; bases with no gene match: 5. There are 15 residues in the CDR3. The germline gives CDR1 DFQATT, CDR2 SNEGSKA (reference sequence).

The chain recombines TRBV4-1 with TRBJ1-5; no definite D call. The CDR3 extends over 17 amino acids. Germline V gene data show CDR1 as MGHRA and CDR2 as YSYEKL. V was shortened by 0 bases and J by 1 base, with 13 bases between the two germline ends. CDR3 sequence reads: CASSQDRGEISNQPQHF. The DNA for the CDR3 is TGCGCCAGCAGCCAAGATCGTGGGGAGATCAGCAATCAGCCCCAGCATTTT.

The J gene is TRBJ2-2, the V gene TRBV19, with TRBD1 as a possible D gene (7 bases). The CDR3 contains 16 residues. The V end was cut by 6 bases, the J end by 2 bases, with 16 bases between. Per the germline V gene, CDR1 is LNHDA and CDR2 is SQIVND (reference sequence). CDR3 bases: TGTGCCAGTAGCCCAGGGGGGCAGGGAAACACCGGGGAGCTGTTTTTT. Residues: CASSPGGQGNTGELFF. The entire variable domain, with the rest obtained from reference TRBV19 and TRBJ2-2, is as follows: DGGITQSPKYLFRKEGQNVTLSCEQNLNHDAMYWYRQDPGQGLRLIYYSQIVNDFQKGDIAEGYSVSREKKESFPLTVTSAQKNPTAFYLCASSPGGQGNTGELFFGEGSRLTVL.

The chain uses TRBV7-2 and TRBJ1-2, with 8 bases fitting TRBD1. Trimming took 7 bases from V and 5 from J; bases not matched to a gene: 12. The V gene's germline CDR1 is SGHTA and CDR2 FQGNSA. The CDR3 totals 15 residues. This CDR3 is CASIFDRGPRYGYTF. The CDR3 DNA reads TGTGCCAGCATTTTCGACAGGGGCCCGAGGTATGGCTACACCTTC.

The chain employs TRBV14 and TRBJ1-5; D is unclear. Trimming left V 0 bases short and J 0 bases short, with 9 bases between. Germline V lookup: CDR1 SGHDN, CDR2 FVKESK. The CDR3 runs 16 residues. CDR3 DNA: TGTGCCAGCAGCCAAGATGCCGGGGTTAGCAATCAGCCCCAGCATTTT. It is translated as CASSQDAGVSNQPQHF.

The chain uses TRBV7-3 and TRBJ1-2; the D gene is possibly TRBD1 (6 bases). The ends were cut back, 5 bases at V and 5 bases at J, with 15 bases in the middle. CDR3 size: 14 residues. CDR1 and CDR2 from the germline V gene are SGHTA and FQGTGA. The CDR3 DNA is TGTGCCAGCAGCCCGACACAGGGTTCATATGGCTACACCTTC. Its translation is CASSPTQGSYGYTF.

This clone appeared a few times. The rearrangement joins TRBV5-8 to TRBJ1-2; D gene uncertain. The germline V gene encodes CDR1 SGHTS and CDR2 YDEGEE. Trimming shortened V by 4 bases and J by 8 bases, and 12 bases separated the two germline ends. The CDR3 has 12 amino acids. The CDR3 nucleotides are TGTGCCAGCAGCCCCGAGGGCAACGGCTACACCTTC. Protein: CASSPEGNGYTF.

This chain uses TRBV27 with TRBJ2-7; 12 bases are shared with TRBD2. CDR1 is MNHEY and CDR2 is SMNVEV in the germline V gene (reference sequence). This CDR3 is built from 17 residues. Germline trimming cut 4 bases from V and 3 bases from J; bases unmatched to any gene: 10. CDR3 DNA sequence: TGTGCCAGCAGTTCATACCCCACGACTAGCGGGAGCTACGAGCAGTACTTC. This gives the protein CASSSYPTTSGSYEQYF.

This clone was recorded once. V usage is TRBV11-3 and J usage is TRBJ2-1; possible D gene TRBD2, 5 bases. The V end was cut by 3 bases, the J end by 9 bases, with 18 bases between. The CDR3 spans 15 residues. In germline, CDR1 is SGHNT, CDR2 YENEEA. This CDR3 reads CASSFQTEANSEQFF. In nucleotides, the CDR3 is TGTGCCAGCAGCTTTCAAACGGAGGCCAATTCTGAGCAGTTCTTC.

The V and J genes are TRBV27 and TRBJ1-2, with 9 nucleotides matching TRBD1. Germline V gives CDR1 MNHEY, CDR2 SMNVEV (reference sequence). The CDR3 is made up of 14 amino acids. J was trimmed by 8 bases and V by 5 bases; bases with no gene match: 9. CDR3 amino acids: CASSPSGQGLGYTF. CDR3 nucleotides: TGTGCCAGCAGTCCTTCCGGACAGGGGCTCGGCTACACCTTC.